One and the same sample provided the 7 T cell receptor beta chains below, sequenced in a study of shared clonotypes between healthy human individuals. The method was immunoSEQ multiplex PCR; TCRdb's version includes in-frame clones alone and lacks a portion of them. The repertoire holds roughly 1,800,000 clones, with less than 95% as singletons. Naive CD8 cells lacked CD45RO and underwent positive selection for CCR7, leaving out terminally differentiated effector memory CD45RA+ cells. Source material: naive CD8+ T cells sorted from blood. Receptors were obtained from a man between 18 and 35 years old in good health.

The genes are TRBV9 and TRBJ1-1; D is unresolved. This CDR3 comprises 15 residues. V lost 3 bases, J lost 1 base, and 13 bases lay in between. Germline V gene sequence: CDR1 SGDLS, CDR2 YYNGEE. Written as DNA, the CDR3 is TGTGCCAGCAGCGAGGCTTGGTCAGGGAACACTGAAGCTTTCTTT. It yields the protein CASSEAWSGNTEAFF.

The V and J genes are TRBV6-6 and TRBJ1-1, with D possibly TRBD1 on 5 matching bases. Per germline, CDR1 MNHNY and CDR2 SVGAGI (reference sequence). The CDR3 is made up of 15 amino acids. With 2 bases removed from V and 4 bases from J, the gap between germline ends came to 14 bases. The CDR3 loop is CASSYIAGRSTEAFF. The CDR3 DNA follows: TGTGCCAGCAGTTACATAGCGGGACGGTCCACTGAAGCTTTCTTT.

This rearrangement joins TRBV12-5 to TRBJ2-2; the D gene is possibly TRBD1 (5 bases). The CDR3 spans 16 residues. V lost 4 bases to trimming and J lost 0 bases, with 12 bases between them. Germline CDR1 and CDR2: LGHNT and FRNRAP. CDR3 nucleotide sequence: TGTGCTAGTGGTTCCTACGACAGACCGAACACCGGGGAGCTGTTTTTT. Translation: CASGSYDRPNTGELFF.

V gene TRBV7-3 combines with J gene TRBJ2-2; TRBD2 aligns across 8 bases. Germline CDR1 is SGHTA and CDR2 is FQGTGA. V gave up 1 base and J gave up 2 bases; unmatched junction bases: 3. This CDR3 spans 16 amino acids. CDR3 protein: CASSLKGLENTGELFF. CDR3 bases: TGTGCCAGCAGCTTAAAGGGACTAGAAAACACCGGGGAGCTGTTTTTT.

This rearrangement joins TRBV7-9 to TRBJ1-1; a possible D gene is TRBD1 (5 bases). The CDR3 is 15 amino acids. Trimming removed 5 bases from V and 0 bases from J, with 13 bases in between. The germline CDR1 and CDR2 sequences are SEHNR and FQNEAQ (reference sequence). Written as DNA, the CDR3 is TGTGCCAGCAGCCCTTCTGACAGCATGAACACTGAAGCTTTCTTT. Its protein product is CASSPSDSMNTEAFF.

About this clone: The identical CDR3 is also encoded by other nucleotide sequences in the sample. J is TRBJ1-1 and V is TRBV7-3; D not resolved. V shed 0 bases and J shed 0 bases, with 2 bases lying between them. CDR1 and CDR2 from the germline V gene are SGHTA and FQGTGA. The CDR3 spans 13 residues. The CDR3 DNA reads TGTGCCAGCAGCTTAACCGTGAACACTGAAGCTTTCTTT. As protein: CASSLTVNTEAFF.

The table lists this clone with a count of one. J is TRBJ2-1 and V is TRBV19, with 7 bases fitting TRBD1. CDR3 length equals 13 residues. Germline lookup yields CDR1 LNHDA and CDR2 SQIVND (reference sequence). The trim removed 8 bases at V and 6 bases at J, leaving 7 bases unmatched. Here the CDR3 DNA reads TGTGCCAGTTCCTTGACAGGGCTCAATGAGCAGTTCTTC. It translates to CASSLTGLNEQFF.